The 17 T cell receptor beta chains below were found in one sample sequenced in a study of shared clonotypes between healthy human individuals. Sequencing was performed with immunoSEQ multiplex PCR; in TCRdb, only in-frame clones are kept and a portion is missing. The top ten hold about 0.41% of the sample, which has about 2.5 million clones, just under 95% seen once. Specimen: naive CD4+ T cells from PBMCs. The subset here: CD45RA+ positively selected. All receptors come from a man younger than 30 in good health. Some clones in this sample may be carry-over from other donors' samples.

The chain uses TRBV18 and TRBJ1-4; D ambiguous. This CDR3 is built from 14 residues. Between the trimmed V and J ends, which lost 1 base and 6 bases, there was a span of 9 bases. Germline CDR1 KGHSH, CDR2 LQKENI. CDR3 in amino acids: CASSPRGMDEKLFF. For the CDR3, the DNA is TGTGCCAGCTCACCACGGGGAATGGATGAAAAACTGTTTTTT. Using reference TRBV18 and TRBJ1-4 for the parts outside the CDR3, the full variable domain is NAGVMQNPRHLVRRRGQEARLRCSPMKGHSHVYWYRQLPEEGLKFMVYLQKENIIDESGMPKERFSAEFPKEGPSILRIQQVVRGDSAAYFCASSPRGMDEKLFFGSGTQLSVL.

The CDR3 bases are TGTGCCAGTAGCCCGAACCTTCCGGGACTAGTTGGCAATGAGCAGTTCTTC. Translation gives CASSPNLPGLVGNEQFF. The rearrangement uses TRBV19 and TRBJ2-1; 8 bases line up with TRBD2. CDR1 is LNHDA and CDR2 is SQIVND in the germline V gene (reference sequence). V dropped 6 bases and J dropped 6; count of bases not matched to a gene: 16. The CDR3 covers 17 residues.

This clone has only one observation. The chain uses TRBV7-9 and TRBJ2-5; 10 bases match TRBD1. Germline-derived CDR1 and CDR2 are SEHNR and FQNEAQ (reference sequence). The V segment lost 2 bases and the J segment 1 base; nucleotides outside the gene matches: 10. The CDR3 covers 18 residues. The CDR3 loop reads CASSLFSWTGGFQETQYF. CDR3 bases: TGTGCCAGCAGCTTATTCTCTTGGACAGGGGGTTTCCAAGAGACCCAGTACTTC.

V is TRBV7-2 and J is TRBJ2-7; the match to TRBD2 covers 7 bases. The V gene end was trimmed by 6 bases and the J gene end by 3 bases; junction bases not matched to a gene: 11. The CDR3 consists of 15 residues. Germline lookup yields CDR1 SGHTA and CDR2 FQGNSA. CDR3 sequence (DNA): TGTGCCAGCAGTCCTCTTGGTGGCGGGAGCTACGAGCAGTACTTC. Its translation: CASSPLGGGSYEQYF. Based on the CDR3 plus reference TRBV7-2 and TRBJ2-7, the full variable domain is GAGVSQSPSNKVTEKGKDVELRCDPISGHTALYWYRQSLGQGLEFLIYFQGNSAPDKSGLPSDRFSAERTGGSVSTLTIQRTQQEDSAVYLCASSPLGGGSYEQYFGPGTRLTVT.

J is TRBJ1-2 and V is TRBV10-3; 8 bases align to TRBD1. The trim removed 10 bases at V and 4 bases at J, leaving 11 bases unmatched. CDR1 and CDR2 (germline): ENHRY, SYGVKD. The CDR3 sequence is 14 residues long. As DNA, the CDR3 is TGTGCCACCCGACAGGGGCCCATAGGCTATGGCTACACCTTC. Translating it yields CATRQGPIGYGYTF.

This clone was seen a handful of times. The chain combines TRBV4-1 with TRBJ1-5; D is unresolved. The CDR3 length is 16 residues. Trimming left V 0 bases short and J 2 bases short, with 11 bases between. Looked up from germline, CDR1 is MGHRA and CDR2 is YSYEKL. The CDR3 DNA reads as TGCGCCAGCAGCCAAGATAACGGGTATGGCAATCAGCCCCAGCATTTT. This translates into CASSQDNGYGNQPQHF.

The CDR3 reads CASTNLGTGGLGYTF. For the CDR3, the DNA is TGTGCCAGCACGAACTTGGGGACAGGGGGTCTTGGCTACACCTTC. The chain couples TRBV6-1 to TRBJ1-2; 11 bases line up with TRBD1. CDR3 length: 15 residues. CDR1 is MNHNS, CDR2 SASEGT, per germline. Trimming at V came to 7 bases and at J to 7 bases, leaving 11 bases not matched to a gene.

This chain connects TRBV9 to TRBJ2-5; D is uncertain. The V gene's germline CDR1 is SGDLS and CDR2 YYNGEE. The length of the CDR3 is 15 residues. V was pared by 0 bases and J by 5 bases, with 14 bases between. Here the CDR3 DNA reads TGTGCCAGCAGCGTAGCTTTGGTAGCCATGGAGACCCAGTACTTC. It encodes CASSVALVAMETQYF.

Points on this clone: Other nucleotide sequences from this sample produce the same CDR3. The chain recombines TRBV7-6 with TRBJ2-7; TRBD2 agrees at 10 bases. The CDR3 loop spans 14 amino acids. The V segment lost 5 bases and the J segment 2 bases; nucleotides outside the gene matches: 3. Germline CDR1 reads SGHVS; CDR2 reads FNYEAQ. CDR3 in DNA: TGTGCCAGCAGCAGGACTAGCGGACCCTACGAGCAGTACTTC. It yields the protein CASSRTSGPYEQYF.

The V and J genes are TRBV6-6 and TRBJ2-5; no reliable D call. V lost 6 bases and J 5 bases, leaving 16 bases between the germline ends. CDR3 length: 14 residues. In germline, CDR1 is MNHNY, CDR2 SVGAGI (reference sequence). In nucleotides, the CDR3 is TGTGCCAGCAGGGGGTTTGCAGACTCGGAGACCCAGTACTTC. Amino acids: CASRGFADSETQYF.

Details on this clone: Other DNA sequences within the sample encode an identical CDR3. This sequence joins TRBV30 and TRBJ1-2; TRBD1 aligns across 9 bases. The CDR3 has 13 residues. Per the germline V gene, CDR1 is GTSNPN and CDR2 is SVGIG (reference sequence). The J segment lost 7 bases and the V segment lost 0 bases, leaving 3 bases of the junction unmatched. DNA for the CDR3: TGTGCCTGGAGTGTGGGACAGGGAGTTGGCTACACCTTC. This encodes CAWSVGQGVGYTF.

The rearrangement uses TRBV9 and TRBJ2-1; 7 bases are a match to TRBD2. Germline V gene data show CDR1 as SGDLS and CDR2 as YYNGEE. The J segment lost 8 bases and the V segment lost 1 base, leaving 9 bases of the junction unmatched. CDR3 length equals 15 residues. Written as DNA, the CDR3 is TGTGCCAGCAGCGTAATAGGATCGGGGGGTCATGAGCAGTTCTTC. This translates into CASSVIGSGGHEQFF.

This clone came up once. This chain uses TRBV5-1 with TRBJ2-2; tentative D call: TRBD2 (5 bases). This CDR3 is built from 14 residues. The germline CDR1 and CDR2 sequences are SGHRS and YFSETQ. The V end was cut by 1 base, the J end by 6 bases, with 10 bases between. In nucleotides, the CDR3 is TGCGCCAGCAGCTTGACTAGTCTGGCCGGGGAGCTGTTTTTT. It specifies CASSLTSLAGELFF. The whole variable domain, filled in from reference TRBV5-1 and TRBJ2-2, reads KAGVTQTPRYLIKTRGQQVTLSCSPISGHRSVSWYQQTPGQGLQFLFEYFSETQRNKGNFPGRFSGRQFSNSRSEMNVSTLELGDSALYLCASSLTSLAGELFFGEGSRLTVL.

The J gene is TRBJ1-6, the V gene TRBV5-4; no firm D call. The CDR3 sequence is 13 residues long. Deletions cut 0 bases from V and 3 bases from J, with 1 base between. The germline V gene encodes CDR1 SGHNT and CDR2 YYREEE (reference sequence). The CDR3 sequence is CASSLDYNSPLHF. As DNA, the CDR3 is TGTGCCAGCAGCTTGGACTATAATTCACCCCTCCACTTT.

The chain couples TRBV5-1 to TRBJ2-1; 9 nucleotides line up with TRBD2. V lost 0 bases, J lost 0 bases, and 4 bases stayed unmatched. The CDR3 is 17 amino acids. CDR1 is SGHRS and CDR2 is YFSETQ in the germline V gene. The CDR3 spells CASSLAAGGSSYNEQFF. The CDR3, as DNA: TGCGCCAGCAGCTTGGCGGCGGGAGGGAGCTCCTACAATGAGCAGTTCTTC.

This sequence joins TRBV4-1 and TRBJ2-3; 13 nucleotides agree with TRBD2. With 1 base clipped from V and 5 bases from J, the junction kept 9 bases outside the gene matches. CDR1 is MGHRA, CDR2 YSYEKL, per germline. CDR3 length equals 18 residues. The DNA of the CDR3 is TGCGCCAGCAGCCAAGGGAGGACTAGCGGGAGTGTAAGAGATACGCAGTATTTT. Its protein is CASSQGRTSGSVRDTQYF.

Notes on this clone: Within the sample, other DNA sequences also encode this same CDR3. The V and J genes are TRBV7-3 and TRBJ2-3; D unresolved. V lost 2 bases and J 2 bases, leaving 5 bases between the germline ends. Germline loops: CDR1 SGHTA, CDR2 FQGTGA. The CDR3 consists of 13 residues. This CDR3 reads CASSLLSTDTQYF. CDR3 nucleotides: TGTGCCAGCAGCTTACTCTCCACAGATACGCAGTATTTT.